This T cell receptor (beta chain) is from a study of vaccination and CD4 T cells after COVID-19 (dated by TCRdb to about 2022). In terms of the full investigation: Convalescent patients had a positive SARS-CoV-2 result on nasal swab PCR, and of these patients, nine had mild disease and one had severe disease. The convalescent cohort comprised six males and four females, including two Hispanic individuals, seven Caucasians, two Asians and one multiracial person. Participants received two doses of either the Pfizer-BioNTech BNT162b2 vaccine (n=8) or the Moderna mRNA-1273 vaccine (n=2). Post-COVID blood samples were collected from convalescent patients a median of approximately 100 days after diagnosis, with a range of roughly 30 to 161 days. Post-vaccine blood samples were obtained a median of roughly 75 days after the second vaccine dose, with a range of about 13 to 241 days. Overlapping spike peptide pools from SARS-CoV-2 and from the common cold coronaviruses HCoV-NL63, HCoV-OC43 and HCoV-229E were used as culture stimuli. In control cultures, a CEFX viral epitope pool was used as positive control, an HIV-1 Nef peptide pool was used as negative control, or no peptide was added. The spike-specific CD4+ TCR repertoire was compared before and after mRNA vaccination in approximately ten COVID-19 convalescent patients and a few infection-naive healthy vaccine recipients.

The meaning of the sample's treatment or condition label: roughly 10-day PBMC culture with coronavirus spike peptide pools or control peptides (ViraFEST assay). The ViraFEST assay, used in the study, expanded antigen-specific T cells with peptide pools and then identified the expanded clonotypes through TCR sequencing. The convalescent patients' positive SARS-CoV-2 PCR tests were from March to December 2020, which was before the Alpha, Beta and Delta variants emerged in the United States. PBMCs were cultured at under 2.5 million per well in IMDM supplemented with about 5.5% human AB serum and about 10 IU/ml IL-2, with 10 ug/ml peptide pools added. On days 3 and 7, half of the culture medium was replaced with fresh IL-2-containing medium. After approximately 10 days of culture, CD4+ T cells were isolated by negative selection using the EasySep CD4+ T cell isolation kit. Ficoll-Paque Plus gradient centrifugation was used to isolate PBMCs from whole blood, and the isolated PBMCs were then either used fresh or cryopreserved at -140C. In general, triplicate wells were set up for every culture condition.

Points the paper makes about the study in general: The number of convalescent patients in the study was relatively small, and the study did not examine early timepoints following natural infection. In convalescent patients, nearly all vaccine-specific clones (304 of 307) were found to be mono-reactive for SARS-CoV-2 spike rather than cross-reactive with common cold coronaviruses. The median count of SARS-CoV-2-reactive clonotypes went up from roughly 21 after infection to about 40 after vaccination, although the change was not significant. In convalescent patients, a median about 84% of post-vaccine SARS-CoV-2-reactive clones were detected only after vaccination, and vaccine-specific priming was suggested by this finding.

The sample holds a few counts of this clonotype. Its antigen target is currently unknown. Base qualities were left out, and no much larger clone turns up one base away. Library construction relied on PCR. DNA from cultured CD4+ T cells underwent TCR sequencing with the Oncomine TCR Beta short-read assay at the Johns Hopkins FTIC core. The QIAamp micro DNA kit was used to extract genomic DNA from the cultured CD4+ T cells. Oncomine TCR Beta libraries from cultured CD4+ T cells were pooled using unique dual indexes and sequenced on an Illumina iSeq 100. The published analysis was carried out like this. Non-productive sequences were removed, and CDR3s that did not start with C, did not end with F or W, or were shorter than 7 amino acids were discarded. Antigen-specific clonotypes were identified using the MANAFEST web application through comparison of peptide-stimulated wells with reference and other culture wells. Positive clones required FDR below 0.05, an odds ratio above 5, and productive frequency above 0.1% in at least two of three replicate wells. Cross-reactive clonotypes were defined as significantly expanded in both SARS-CoV-2 spike wells and at least one common cold coronavirus spike condition. Levenshtein distances (stringdist) and unrooted phylogenetic trees (ape) in R version 3.6.1 were used to assess CDR3 homology. Through fastp at Q25 and MiXCR, TCRdb rebuilt clones from the public reads, retaining in-frame beta chains. Rows with a matching CDR3 protein are joined into one entry that keeps the most common DNA and genes. These V and J calls rely on TCRdb rather than the paper's analysis. This sample has roughly 15,000 distinct CDR3 sequences in its table, and roughly 40% of those were observed once. About 15% of the sample lies in the top ten.

Spanning cysteine to phenylalanine, the CDR3 consists of 13 amino acids. Solely the CDR3 DNA is kept, with 39 bases framed from the first base. Germline trimming: 5 bases from V, 5 bases from J; junction bases outside gene matches: 5. The germline V gene supplies CDR1 MNHNS and CDR2 SASEGT. This sequence was found in a human donor who had recovered from COVID-19. The sequenced sample was CD4+ T cells from blood, cultured in vitro. In this chain, TRBV6-1 is recombined with TRBJ2-5; TRBD2 matches 7 bases in the middle. The DNA sequence reads TGTGCCAGCAGTCACGGGGGGAGGGAGACCCAGTACTTC. The translation is CASSHGGRETQYF.